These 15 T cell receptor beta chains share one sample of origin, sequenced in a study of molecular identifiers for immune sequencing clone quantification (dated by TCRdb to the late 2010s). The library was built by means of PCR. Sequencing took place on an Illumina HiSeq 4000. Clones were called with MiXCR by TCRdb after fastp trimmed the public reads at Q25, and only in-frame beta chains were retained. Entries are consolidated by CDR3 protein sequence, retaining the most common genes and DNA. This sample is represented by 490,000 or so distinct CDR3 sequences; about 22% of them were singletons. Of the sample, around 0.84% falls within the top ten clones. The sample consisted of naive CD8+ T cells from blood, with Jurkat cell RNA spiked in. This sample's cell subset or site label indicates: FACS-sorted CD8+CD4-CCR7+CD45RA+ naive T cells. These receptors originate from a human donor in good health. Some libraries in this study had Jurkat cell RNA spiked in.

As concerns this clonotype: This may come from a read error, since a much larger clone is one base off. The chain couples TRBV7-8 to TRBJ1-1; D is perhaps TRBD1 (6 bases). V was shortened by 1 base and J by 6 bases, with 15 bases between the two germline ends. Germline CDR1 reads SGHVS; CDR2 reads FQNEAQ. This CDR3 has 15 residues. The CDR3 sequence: CASSLGIGGYPEAFF. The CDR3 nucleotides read TGTGCCAGCAGCTTAGGGATTGGGGGCTACCCTGAAGCTTTCTTT.

The CDR3: CASSSGTSGRAEDPYEQYF. The CDR3 DNA reads TGTGCCAGCAGCTCGGGGACTAGCGGGAGGGCCGAGGATCCCTACGAGCAGTACTTC. This chain connects TRBV7-2 to TRBJ2-7; 16 positions agree with TRBD2. The CDR3 covers 19 residues. Germline lookup yields CDR1 SGHTA and CDR2 FQGNSA. The V and J ends lost 4 bases and 2 bases, in that order; junction bases with no gene match: 11. Filled out from reference TRBV7-2 and TRBJ2-7, the complete variable domain reads GAGVSQSPSNKVTEKGKDVELRCDPISGHTALYWYRQSLGQGLEFLIYFQGNSAPDKSGLPSDRFSAERTGGSVSTLTIQRTQQEDSAVYLCASSSGTSGRAEDPYEQYFGPGTRLTVT.

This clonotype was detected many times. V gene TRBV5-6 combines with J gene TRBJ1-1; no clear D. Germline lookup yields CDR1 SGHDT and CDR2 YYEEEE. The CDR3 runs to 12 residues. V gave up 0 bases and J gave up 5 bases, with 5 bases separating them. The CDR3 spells CASSLVKTEAFF. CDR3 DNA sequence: TGTGCCAGCAGCTTGGTAAAGACTGAAGCTTTCTTT.

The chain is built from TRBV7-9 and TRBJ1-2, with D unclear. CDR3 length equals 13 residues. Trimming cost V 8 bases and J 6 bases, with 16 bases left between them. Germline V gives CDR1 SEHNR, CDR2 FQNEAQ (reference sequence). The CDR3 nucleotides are TGTGCCAGCGGATTCGATGATTGGGATGGCTACACCTTC. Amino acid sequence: CASGFDDWDGYTF. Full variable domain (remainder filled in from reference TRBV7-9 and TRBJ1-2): DTGVSQNPRHKITKRGQNVTFRCDPISEHNRLYWYRQTLGQGPEFLTYFQNEAQLEKSRLLSDRFSAERPKGSFSTLEIQRTEQGDSAMYLCASGFDDWDGYTFGSGTRLTVV.

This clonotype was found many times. This chain's CDR3 is CASTTGTASSTYGYTF. CDR3 nucleotide sequence: TGTGCCAGCACCACCGGGACAGCCTCCTCCACCTATGGCTACACCTTC. The chain links TRBV6-5 to TRBJ1-2, with TRBD1 matching over 7 bases. Germline CDR1 is MNHEY and CDR2 is SVGAGI. V gave up 7 bases and J gave up 4 bases; unmatched junction bases: 15. The CDR3 sequence is 16 residues long.

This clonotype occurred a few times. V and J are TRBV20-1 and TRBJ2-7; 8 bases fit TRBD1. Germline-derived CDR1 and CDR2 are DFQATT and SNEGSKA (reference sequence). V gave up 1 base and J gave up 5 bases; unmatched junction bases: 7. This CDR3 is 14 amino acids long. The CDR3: CSARVGQGKNEQYF. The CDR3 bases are TGCAGTGCTAGAGTAGGACAGGGAAAGAACGAGCAGTACTTC.

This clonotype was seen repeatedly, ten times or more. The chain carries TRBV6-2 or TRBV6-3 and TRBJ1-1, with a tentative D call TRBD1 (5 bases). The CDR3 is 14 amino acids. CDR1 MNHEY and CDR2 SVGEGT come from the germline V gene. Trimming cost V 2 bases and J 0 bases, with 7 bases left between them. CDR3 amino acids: CASSYGGLNTEAFF. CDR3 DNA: TGTGCCAGCAGTTACGGGGGGTTGAACACTGAAGCTTTCTTT.

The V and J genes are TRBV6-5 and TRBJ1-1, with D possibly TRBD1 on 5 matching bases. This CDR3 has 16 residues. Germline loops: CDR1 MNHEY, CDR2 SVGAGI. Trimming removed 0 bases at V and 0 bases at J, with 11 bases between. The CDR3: CASSYSPGLMNTEAFF. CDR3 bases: TGTGCCAGCAGTTACTCGCCGGGACTTATGAACACTGAAGCTTTCTTT.

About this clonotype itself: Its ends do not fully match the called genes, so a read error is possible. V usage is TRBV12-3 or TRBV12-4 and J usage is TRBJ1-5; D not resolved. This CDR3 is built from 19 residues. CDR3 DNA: TGTGCCAGCAGTGTAGCGTTCTATTCGAGGAAAATGGAGGATCAGCCCCAGCATTTT. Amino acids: CASSVAFYSRKMEDQPQHF.

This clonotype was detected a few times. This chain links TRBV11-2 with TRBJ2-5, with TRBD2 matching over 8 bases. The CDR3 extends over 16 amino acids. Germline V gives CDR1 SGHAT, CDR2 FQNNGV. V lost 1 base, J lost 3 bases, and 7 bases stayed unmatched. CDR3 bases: TGTGCCAGCAGCTTAGTATCCCGGGAGGGCGAAGAGACCCAGTACTTC. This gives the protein CASSLVSREGEETQYF.

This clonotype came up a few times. The CDR3 region has the DNA TGTGCCAGCAGCCTGATGCGCGGGCAGCCAAACACCATATATTTT. This sequence encodes CASSLMRGQPNTIYF. The V call is TRBV5-6, the J call TRBJ1-3; D is unresolved. This CDR3 is 15 amino acids long. Looked up from germline, CDR1 is SGHDT and CDR2 is YYEEEE. Trimming left V 4 bases short and J 6 bases short, with 17 bases between. Drawing the rest from reference TRBV5-6 and TRBJ1-3, the complete variable domain is DAGVTQSPTHLIKTRGQQVTLRCSPKSGHDTVSWYQQALGQGPQFIFQYYEEEERQRGNFPDRFSGHQFPNYSSELNVNALLLGDSALYLCASSLMRGQPNTIYFGEGSWLTVV.

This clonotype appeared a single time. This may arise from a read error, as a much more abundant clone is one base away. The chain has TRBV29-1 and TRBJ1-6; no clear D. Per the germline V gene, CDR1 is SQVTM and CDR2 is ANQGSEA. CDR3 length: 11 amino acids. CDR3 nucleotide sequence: TGCAGCGTTGAATCGGAGGGCAGTCTCCGCTTT. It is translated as CSVESEGSLRF. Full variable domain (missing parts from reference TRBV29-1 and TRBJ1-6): SAVISQKPSRDICQRGTSLTIQCQVDSQVTMMFWYRQQPGQSLTLIATANQGSEATYESGFVIDKFPISRPNLTFSTLTVSNMSPEDSSIYLCSVESEGSLRFGNGTRLTVT.

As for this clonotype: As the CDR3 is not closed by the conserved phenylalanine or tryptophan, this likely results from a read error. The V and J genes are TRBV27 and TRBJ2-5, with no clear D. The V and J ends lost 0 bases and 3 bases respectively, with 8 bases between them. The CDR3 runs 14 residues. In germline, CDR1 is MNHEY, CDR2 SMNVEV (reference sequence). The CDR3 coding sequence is TGTGCCAGCAGTTTATCAGTCTACGAAGAGACCCAGTACCTC. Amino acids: CASSLSVYEETQYL.

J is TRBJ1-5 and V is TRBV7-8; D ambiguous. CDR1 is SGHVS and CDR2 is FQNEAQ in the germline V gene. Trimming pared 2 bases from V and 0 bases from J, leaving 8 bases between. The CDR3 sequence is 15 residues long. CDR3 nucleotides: TGTGCCAGCAGCTTAAGCCAGGCTAGCAATCAGCCCCAGCATTTT. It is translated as CASSLSQASNQPQHF.

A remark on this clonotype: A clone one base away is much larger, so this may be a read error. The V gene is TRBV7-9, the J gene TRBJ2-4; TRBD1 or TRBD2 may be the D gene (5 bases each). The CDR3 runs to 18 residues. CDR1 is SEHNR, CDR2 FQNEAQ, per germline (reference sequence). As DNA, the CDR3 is TGTGCCAGCAGCGAGTACCCCGGGACGAATATTGCCAAAAACATTCAGCACTTC. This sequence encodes CASSEYPGTNIAKNIQHF.